Below, 8 T cell receptor beta chains from the same sample are listed, as sequenced in a study of T cells in Graves' hyperthyroidism and ophthalmopathy. Authors of the study amplified TCR beta CDR3 regions from RNA transcripts. The study used the HTBI primer set for a first-round RT-PCR of the TCR CDR3. TCRdb used MiXCR to reprocess the multiplex PCR reads, holding one entry per CDR3 protein. This sample carries around 340,000 distinct CDR3 sequences, 16% of them seen once, and the ten largest clones take around a third. The sequenced material came from blood. The origin of the receptors is a man aged 25 to 40 with Graves' hyperthyroidism.

V and J are TRBV4-1 and TRBJ2-5; TRBD2 might be the D (5 bases). The V and J ends lost 4 bases and 5 bases respectively, with 17 bases between them. This CDR3 contains 15 residues. The V gene's germline CDR1 is MGHRA and CDR2 YSYEKL. The CDR3 region has the DNA TGCGCCAGCAGCCCGGTCCCTAGCTTCGAGGAGACCCAGTACTTC. This gives the protein CASSPVPSFEETQYF.

At least ten counts were recorded for this clonotype. V usage is TRBV2 and J usage is TRBJ2-5, with D perhaps matching TRBD2 (5 bases). The CDR3 totals 14 residues. Trimming cost V 7 bases and J 7 bases, with 19 bases left between them. The germline CDR1 and CDR2 sequences are SNHLY and FYNNEI. The CDR3 nucleotides are TGTGCCAGCACCAAGACTAAAACGGCCGGGACCCAGTACTTC. This sequence encodes CASTKTKTAGTQYF.

This clonotype was detected only a few times. J is TRBJ2-3 and V is TRBV14; D is perhaps TRBD1 (6 bases). CDR3 length: 13 amino acids. Trimming shortened V by 3 bases and J by 7 bases, and 11 bases separated the two germline ends. Germline CDR1 SGHDN, CDR2 FVKESK. In DNA, the CDR3 is TGTGCCAGCAGCCAGGGGGCAGGGAATACGCAGTATTTT. Its protein is CASSQGAGNTQYF.

This clonotype was recorded many times. V gene TRBV5-1 combines with J gene TRBJ1-5; D not certain. Germline V lookup: CDR1 SGHRS, CDR2 YFSETQ. The CDR3 is 15 residues long. Trimming took 0 bases from V and 5 from J, leaving 12 bases between them. The CDR3: CASSLEGAPHQPQHF. For the CDR3, the DNA is TGCGCCAGCAGCTTGGAGGGTGCACCGCATCAGCCCCAGCATTTT.

This chain links TRBV24-1 with TRBJ1-1; D ambiguous. The CDR3 consists of 11 residues. V dropped 0 bases and J dropped 6 bases, with 1 base sitting between them. Germline V gene data show CDR1 as KGHDR and CDR2 as SFDVKD. The CDR3 loop reads CATSDLAEAFF. CDR3 nucleotide sequence: TGTGCCACCAGTGATTTGGCTGAAGCTTTCTTT.

This clonotype has just a few counts. The J gene is TRBJ2-2, the V gene TRBV11-3, with D possibly matching TRBD1 (6 bases). CDR1 and CDR2 from the germline V gene are SGHNT and YENEEA. Trimming shortened V by 5 bases and J by 2 bases, and 12 bases separated the two germline ends. The CDR3 has 15 residues. The DNA for the CDR3 is TGTGCCAGCAGCAGAGGGGGAGTCAACACCGGGGAGCTGTTTTTT. Translating gives CASSRGGVNTGELFF.

The V gene is TRBV6-1, the J gene TRBJ2-1; a weak D match, TRBD1 (6 bases). The CDR3 has 15 residues. V was clipped by 8 bases and J by 7 bases, with 21 bases between them. Per germline, CDR1 MNHNS and CDR2 SASEGT. CDR3: CASGGRLTGSNEQFF. The CDR3 nucleotides read TGTGCCAGCGGGGGTCGGTTAACAGGGAGTAATGAGCAGTTCTTC.

This clonotype was recorded a few times. The chain carries TRBV12-5 and TRBJ2-2, with 9 bases identical to TRBD2. The CDR3 loop spans 18 amino acids. V lost 1 base and J lost 1; bases outside the gene matches: 7. The V gene's germline CDR1 is LGHNT and CDR2 FRNRAP. The CDR3 loop reads CASGLEVMTSGNTGELFF. Here the CDR3 DNA reads TGTGCTAGTGGTTTGGAGGTAATGACTAGCGGGAACACCGGGGAGCTGTTTTTT.